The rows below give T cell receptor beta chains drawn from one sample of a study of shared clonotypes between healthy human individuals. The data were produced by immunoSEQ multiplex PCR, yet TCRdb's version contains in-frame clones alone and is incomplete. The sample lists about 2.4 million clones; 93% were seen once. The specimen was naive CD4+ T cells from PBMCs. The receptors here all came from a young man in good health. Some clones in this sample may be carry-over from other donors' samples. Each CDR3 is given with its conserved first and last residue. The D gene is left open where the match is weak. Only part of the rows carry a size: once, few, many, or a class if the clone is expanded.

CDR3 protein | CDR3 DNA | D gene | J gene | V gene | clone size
CASSPLAGGSGYNEQFF | TGTGCCAGTTCACCACTAGCGGGAGGGTCAGGATACAATGAGCAGTTCTTC | TRBD2 | TRBJ2-1 | TRBV18 | -
CASITAPRLGQQFF | TGTGCCAGCATCACCGCCCCCCGACTAGGCCAGCAGTTCTTC | - | TRBJ2-1 | TRBV28 | -
CASSYSYRVTYEQYF | TGTGCCAGCAGTTACTCTTACAGGGTGACCTACGAGCAGTACTTC | - | TRBJ2-7 | TRBV6-6 | -
CASSLGTKNTEAFF | TGTGCCAGCAGCTTGGGGACAAAAAACACTGAAGCTTTCTTT | - | TRBJ1-1 | TRBV5-4 | -
CASSEAGTDTQYF | TGTGCCAGCAGTGAAGCGGGCACAGATACGCAGTATTTT | - | TRBJ2-3 | TRBV6-4 | -
CASSDRFWTSAGELFF | TGTGCCAGCAGCGATCGATTCTGGACTAGCGCCGGGGAGCTGTTTTTT | TRBD2 | TRBJ2-2 | TRBV7-9 | -
CASSPRELETQYF | TGTGCCAGCAGCCCTAGGGAGTTAGAGACCCAGTACTTC | - | TRBJ2-5 | TRBV6-1 | -
CASSPQSTDTQYF | TGTGCCAGCAGTCCCCAGTCAACAGATACGCAGTATTTT | - | TRBJ2-3 | TRBV2 | -
CASSPRRGNTGELFF | TGTGCCAGCAGCCCCAGGCGGGGGAACACCGGGGAGCTGTTTTTT | - | TRBJ2-2 | TRBV6-5 | -
CASSSLREQFF | TGTGCCAGCAGTAGTCTTAGGGAGCAGTTCTTC | - | TRBJ2-1 | TRBV2 | once
CASGAGKLEQFF | TGTGCCAGCGGAGCAGGGAAACTCGAGCAGTTCTTC | - | TRBJ2-1 | TRBV28 | few
CAISGVSSGNTIYF | TGTGCCATCAGCGGGGTCTCCTCTGGAAACACCATATATTTT | - | TRBJ1-3 | TRBV10-3 | -
CASRRTGANTGELFF | TGTGCCAGTCGACGGACAGGCGCGAACACCGGGGAGCTGTTTTTT | TRBD1 | TRBJ2-2 | TRBV19 | -
CASSLSLTGQYF | TGTGCCAGCAGTTTAAGCTTGACCGGACAGTACTTC | - | TRBJ2-7 | TRBV28 | -
CASSQGALAGAQETQYF | TGTGCCAGCAGCCAAGGGGCGCTAGCGGGAGCCCAAGAGACCCAGTACTTC | TRBD2 | TRBJ2-5 | TRBV4-2 | once
CASSTLGGLAALGNEQFF | TGCGCCAGCAGCACCCTAGGGGGACTAGCGGCCCTTGGCAATGAGCAGTTCTTC | TRBD2 | TRBJ2-1 | TRBV5-1 | -
CASSWLAGAHSYNEQFF | TGTGCCAGCAGTTGGTTAGCGGGAGCGCACTCCTACAATGAGCAGTTCTTC | TRBD2 | TRBJ2-1 | TRBV27 | -
CASSPPGGTSGRGADTQYF | TGCGCCAGCAGCCCCCCAGGCGGGACTAGCGGGAGAGGTGCAGATACGCAGTATTTT | TRBD2 | TRBJ2-3 | TRBV5-1 | once
CASSSRQNTGELFF | TGTGCCAGCAGCTCCCGACAGAACACCGGGGAGCTGTTTTTT | - | TRBJ2-2 | TRBV7-7 | -
CASSLAVGGTDTQYF | TGTGCCAGCAGCTTAGCGGTCGGCGGGACAGATACGCAGTATTTT | - | TRBJ2-3 | TRBV7-9 | -
CAISVDTFTDTQYF | TGTGCCATCAGTGTTGACACCTTCACAGATACGCAGTATTTT | - | TRBJ2-3 | TRBV10-3 | -
CASSPLPPGLTYRRAYEQYF | TGTGCCAGCAGCCCCCTTCCCCCGGGACTAACCTACCGTCGGGCCTACGAGCAGTACTTC | TRBD2 | TRBJ2-7 | TRBV27 | -
CASSLRGHQETQYF | TGTGCCAGCAGCTTACGGGGGCACCAAGAGACCCAGTACTTC | - | TRBJ2-5 | TRBV7-9 | -
CASSPGAGGPFPQYF | TGTGCCAGCAGCCCAGGAGCGGGAGGGCCTTTTCCGCAGTACTTC | TRBD2 | TRBJ2-7 | TRBV7-8 | -
CASSWSGDTQYF | TGTGCCAGCAGTTGGAGTGGGGATACGCAGTATTTT | - | TRBJ2-3 | TRBV2 | -
CASFQDLAKNIQYF | TGTGCCAGCTTCCAAGACCTAGCCAAAAACATTCAGTACTTC | - | TRBJ2-4 | TRBV2 | -
CASSGNSGANVLTF | TGTGCCAGCAGTGGGAACTCTGGGGCCAACGTCCTGACTTTC | - | TRBJ2-6 | TRBV2 | -
CASSSPGNYGYTF | TGTGCCAGCAGCTCCCCGGGGAACTATGGCTACACCTTC | - | TRBJ1-2 | TRBV7-2 | -
CASSTGQGNYGYTF | TGCGCCAGCAGCACGGGACAGGGGAACTATGGCTACACCTTC | TRBD1 | TRBJ1-2 | TRBV5-1 | few
CASREQGTSNQPQHF | TGTGCCAGCAGGGAACAGGGGACTAGCAATCAGCCCCAGCATTTT | TRBD1 | TRBJ1-5 | TRBV2 | -
CASSSGSTDTQYF | TGTGCCAGCAGTAGCGGGTCCACAGATACGCAGTATTTT | TRBD2 | TRBJ2-3 | TRBV9 | -
CASSTLVEPQHF | TGTGCCAGCAGCACCCTAGTGGAGCCCCAGCATTTT | - | TRBJ1-5 | TRBV6-1 | once
CASSPGRLAGGSDTQYF | TGTGCCAGCTCACCGGGGAGACTAGCGGGAGGATCTGATACGCAGTATTTT | TRBD2 | TRBJ2-3 | TRBV18 | -
CASSLGRLQETQYF | TGTGCCAGCAGCTTAGGACGGTTACAAGAGACCCAGTACTTC | - | TRBJ2-5 | TRBV5-5 | -
CASSTGTGGGSYNSPLHF | TGTGCCAGCAGCACCGGGACAGGGGGCGGTTCCTATAATTCACCCCTCCACTTT | TRBD1 | TRBJ1-6 | TRBV5-4 | -
CASSVRGSSYNEQFF | TGTGCCAGCAGCGTACGGGGGAGCTCCTACAATGAGCAGTTCTTC | - | TRBJ2-1 | TRBV9 | -
CASSVARGDTQYF | TGTGCCAGCAGTGTCGCCCGTGGGGATACGCAGTATTTT | - | TRBJ2-3 | TRBV6-4 | -
CASSEGYRDGANVLTF | TGTGCCAGCAGTGAGGGATACAGGGATGGGGCCAACGTCCTGACTTTC | - | TRBJ2-6 | TRBV25-1 | -
CASSADGQGNGYTF | TGTGCCAGCAGTGCAGATGGACAGGGGAACGGCTACACCTTC | TRBD1 | TRBJ1-2 | TRBV2 | -
CASSLDREYEAFF | TGCGCCAGCAGCCTGGACAGGGAATATGAAGCTTTCTTT | TRBD1 | TRBJ1-1 | TRBV5-1 | -
CASSLRLAATGELFF | TGTGCCAGCAGCTTGAGGCTAGCGGCCACCGGGGAGCTGTTTTTT | TRBD2 | TRBJ2-2 | TRBV7-3 | -
CAIRGSPSSYEQYF | TGTGCCATTCGCGGGAGTCCCAGCTCCTACGAGCAGTACTTC | TRBD2 | TRBJ2-7 | TRBV5-4 | -
CASSWTPGRTTGELFF | TGCGCCAGCAGCTGGACCCCCGGACGCACTACCGGGGAGCTGTTTTTT | - | TRBJ2-2 | TRBV5-1 | -
CASSKGTYRGDYNEQFF | TGTGCCAGTAGTAAGGGAACATACAGGGGGGACTACAATGAGCAGTTCTTC | TRBD1 | TRBJ2-1 | TRBV19 | -
CASSVLSGSVDEQYF | TGTGCCAGCAGCGTTTTATCCGGGAGTGTGGACGAGCAGTACTTC | - | TRBJ2-7 | TRBV9 | -
CASSFSGDYGYTF | TGTGCCAGCAGTTTCTCAGGGGACTATGGCTACACCTTC | - | TRBJ1-2 | TRBV27 | few
CAIRGDPTSEQFF | TGTGCCATCCGGGGGGACCCCACGAGTGAGCAGTTCTTC | TRBD2 | TRBJ2-1 | TRBV10-3 | -
CASSDYRGRYGYTF | TGTGCCAGCAGTGATTACAGGGGAAGATATGGCTACACCTTC | TRBD1 | TRBJ1-2 | TRBV25-1 | -
CASSERGGRNQPQHF | TGTGCCAGCAGTGAACGGGGGGGACGGAATCAGCCCCAGCATTTT | - | TRBJ1-5 | TRBV2 | once
CASSEWSGYTF | TGTGCCAGCAGTGAATGGAGTGGCTACACCTTC | - | TRBJ1-2 | TRBV6-1 | -
CASSDVSAMNTEAFF | TGTGCCAGCAGTGATGTCTCAGCCATGAACACTGAAGCTTTCTTT | - | TRBJ1-1 | TRBV2 | -
CASSQESNQPQHF | TGTGCCAGCAGCCAAGAAAGCAATCAGCCCCAGCATTTT | - | TRBJ1-5 | TRBV4-2 | -
CASSLGASGSYGYTF | TGCGCCAGCAGCTTGGGGGCCTCTGGCTCCTATGGCTACACCTTC | - | TRBJ1-2 | TRBV5-1 | -
CASSLDPGGINIQYF | TGTGCCAGCAGCTTGGATCCAGGGGGGATAAACATTCAGTACTTC | - | TRBJ2-4 | TRBV5-5 | -
CASKTLGGQLNQPQHF | TGTGCCAGTAAGACTCTAGGCGGGCAGCTCAATCAGCCCCAGCATTTT | - | TRBJ1-5 | TRBV19 | -
CASSPRQADTQYF | TGTGCCAGCAGCCCACGACAGGCAGATACGCAGTATTTT | - | TRBJ2-3 | TRBV14 | -
CSVETGGTYEQYF | TGCAGCGTTGAAACAGGGGGTACCTACGAGCAGTACTTC | TRBD1 | TRBJ2-7 | TRBV29-1 | -
CATEGTHANTGELFF | TGTGCCACTGAGGGCACACACGCGAACACCGGGGAGCTGTTTTTT | - | TRBJ2-2 | TRBV15 | -
CAWTGTATNSPLHF | TGTGCCTGGACCGGAACAGCTACTAATTCACCCCTCCACTTT | - | TRBJ1-6 | TRBV30 | -